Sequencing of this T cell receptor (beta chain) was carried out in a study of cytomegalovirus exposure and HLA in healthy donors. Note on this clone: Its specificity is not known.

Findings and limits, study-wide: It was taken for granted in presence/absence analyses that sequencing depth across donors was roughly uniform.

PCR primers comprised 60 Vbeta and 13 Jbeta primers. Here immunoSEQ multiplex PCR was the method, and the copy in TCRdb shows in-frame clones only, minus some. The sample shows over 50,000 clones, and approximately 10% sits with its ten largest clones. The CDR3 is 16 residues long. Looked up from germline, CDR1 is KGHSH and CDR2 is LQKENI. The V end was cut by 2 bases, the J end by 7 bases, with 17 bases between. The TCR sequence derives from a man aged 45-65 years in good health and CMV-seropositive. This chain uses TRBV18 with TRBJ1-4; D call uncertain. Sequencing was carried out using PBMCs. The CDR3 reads CASSPRTGSEGEKLFF. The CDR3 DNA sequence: TGTGCCAGCTCACCAAGGACCGGGTCCGAGGGTGAAAAACTGTTTTTT.